The 11 T cell receptor beta chains listed next were all sequenced from one sample in a study of shared clonotypes between healthy human individuals. The table came from immunoSEQ multiplex PCR; TCRdb's copy has only in-frame clones and leaves some out. The data contain approximately 1.9 million clones, 93% of them singletons. Naive CD8 cells comprised CD45RO-negative, CCR7-positively selected cells, excluding terminally differentiated effector memory CD45RA+ cells. Source material: naive CD8+ T cells from PBMCs. These receptor sequences come from a man between 18 and 29 years old in good health. Some clones in this sample may be carry-over from other donors' samples.

This clone was seen more than once but under ten times. V and J are TRBV6-1 and TRBJ1-5; 10 bases map to TRBD1. Trimming removed 8 bases from V and 6 bases from J; junction bases left unmatched: 7. From germline, CDR1 is MNHNS and CDR2 SASEGT. The CDR3 length is 14 residues. As DNA, the CDR3 is TGTGCCAGCCGGGACAGGGGTACAGGTCAGCCCCAGCATTTT. Amino acids: CASRDRGTGQPQHF.

Of note for this clone: Other DNA sequences in this sample translate to the same CDR3. CDR3 DNA sequence: TGTGCCAGCAGCGTATACGGGGCGAACACCGGGGAGCTGTTTTTT. It encodes CASSVYGANTGELFF. The chain couples TRBV9 to TRBJ2-2, with D tentatively TRBD2 (5 bases). This CDR3 is built from 15 residues. Germline V CDR1 and CDR2: SGDLS, YYNGEE. Trimming took 1 base from V and 0 from J, leaving 7 bases between them.

The chain couples TRBV10-3 to TRBJ2-7; 9 nucleotides line up with TRBD1. The length of the CDR3 is 13 residues. J gave up 3 bases and V 7 bases, and 4 bases lay outside the gene matches. CDR1 and CDR2 (germline): ENHRY, SYGVKD. This CDR3 reads CAIKGQGVYEQYF. As DNA, the CDR3 is TGTGCCATCAAGGGACAGGGAGTCTACGAGCAGTACTTC.

The J gene is TRBJ2-5, the V gene TRBV28; D is uncertain. Germline CDR1 and CDR2: MDHEN and SYDVKM. CDR3 length equals 12 residues. Trimming stripped 10 bases from V and 0 bases from J, with 9 bases between. The CDR3 is CATKTYQETQYF. The CDR3 DNA follows: TGTGCCACCAAGACCTACCAAGAGACCCAGTACTTC.

This sequence joins TRBV7-2 and TRBJ2-7; the match to TRBD2 covers 12 bases. The J segment lost 7 bases and the V segment lost 4 bases, leaving 8 bases of the junction unmatched. Germline CDR1 reads SGHTA; CDR2 reads FQGNSA. This CDR3 spans 15 amino acids. The CDR3 DNA reads TGTGCCAGCAGCTCTTCAGCTAGCGGGAGGGGTGAGCAGTACTTC. Protein: CASSSSASGRGEQYF.

Details on this clone: A much larger clone is a single base away; this may be a read error. Other DNA sequences from this sample encode an identical CDR3 as well. This chain connects TRBV11-2 to TRBJ2-5; no firm D call. The V end lost 2 bases, the J end lost 5 bases, and 3 bases lay between the germline ends. The CDR3 has 11 residues. Germline CDR1 reads SGHAT; CDR2 reads FQNNGV. CDR3: CASSLRETQYF. CDR3 coding DNA: TGTGCCAGCAGCTTAAGGGAGACCCAGTACTTC.

This clone appeared a few times. Other nucleotide sequences from this sample produce the same CDR3. The chain carries TRBV28 and TRBJ2-7; D ambiguous. Germline V gene sequence: CDR1 MDHEN, CDR2 SYDVKM. The CDR3 sequence is 10 residues long. The V end was cut by 5 bases, the J end by 4 bases, with 3 bases between. CDR3 nucleotides: TGTGCCAGCAGTAAATACGAGCAGTACTTC. The encoded protein is CASSKYEQYF. The full variable domain, its missing parts supplied by reference TRBV28 and TRBJ2-7, is DVKVTQSSRYLVKRTGEKVFLECVQDMDHENMFWYRQDPGLGLRLIYFSYDVKMKEKGDIPEGYSVSREKKERFSLILESASTNQTSMYLCASSKYEQYFGPGTRLTVT.

The CDR3 DNA follows: TGCGCCAGCAGCGATAGCTCCTACGAGCAGTACTTC. As protein: CASSDSSYEQYF. This chain connects TRBV5-1 to TRBJ2-7, with unresolved D. In germline, CDR1 is SGHRS, CDR2 YFSETQ. This CDR3 contains 12 residues. V gave up 4 bases and J gave up 0 bases, with 5 bases separating them.

The CDR3 region is CASSLPEERETQYF. The CDR3 nucleotides read TGTGCCAGCAGTTTGCCGGAGGAGCGGGAGACCCAGTACTTC. This chain joins TRBV28 and TRBJ2-5; a weak D match, TRBD2 (5 bases). The length of the CDR3 is 14 residues. The V end was cut by 3 bases, the J end by 5 bases, with 13 bases between. The germline V gene encodes CDR1 MDHEN and CDR2 SYDVKM.

This chain links TRBV18 with TRBJ2-1, with D unresolved. V gave up 3 bases and J gave up 6 bases, with 6 bases separating them. Germline V lookup: CDR1 KGHSH, CDR2 LQKENI. This CDR3 is 12 amino acids long. CDR3 bases: TGTGCCAGCTCACCTGGCCGCAATGAGCAGTTCTTC. It encodes CASSPGRNEQFF.

The rearrangement joins TRBV5-3 to TRBJ2-5; TRBD2 agrees at 8 bases. TRBV5-3 is treated as an ORF (open reading frame) with a function not yet certain. Losses at the gene ends were 4 bases for V and 2 bases for J; bases not matched to a gene: 34. This CDR3 is built from 24 residues. The CDR3 DNA is TGTGCCAGAAGCCCAGAAACCCCTGACCTCTGGCTGTTTAGAGCGGGAGATGTTCAAGAGACCCAGTACTTC. Residues: CARSPETPDLWLFRAGDVQETQYF.